Below, 20 T cell receptor beta chains from the same sample are listed, as sequenced in a study of OX40 agonist ivuxolimab in advanced cancers. Clones were sequenced by immunoSEQ multiplex PCR, and TCRdb holds only the in-frame ones, with some missing. The sample holds some 82,000 clones; roughly nine tenths are singletons and the top ten take about 2%. The material sequenced was CD4+ or CD8+ T cells sorted from blood, taken in a trial of the OX40 agonist ivuxolimab. These receptors were collected from an adult with an advanced solid tumor such as melanoma, head and neck, liver or kidney cancer.

The rearrangement joins TRBV5-4 to TRBJ2-3; D is possibly TRBD1 (6 bases). CDR3 size: 16 residues. Trimming took 2 bases from V and 3 from J, leaving 16 bases between them. The germline CDR1 and CDR2 sequences are SGHNT and YYREEE (reference sequence). CDR3 sequence (DNA): TGTGCCAGCAGCTTTTTGCAGGACAGCGTTACAGATACGCAGTATTTT. It is translated as CASSFLQDSVTDTQYF.

The V and J genes are TRBV25-1 and TRBJ2-7; D is ambiguous. This CDR3 spans 13 amino acids. V gave up 3 bases and J gave up 4 bases, with 10 bases separating them. Germline CDR1 reads MGHDK; CDR2 reads SYGVNS. The CDR3, as DNA: TGTGCCAGCAGTGACCCCGACCGATACGAGCAGTACTTC. This gives the protein CASSDPDRYEQYF.

This clone was seen once. The chain employs TRBV28 and TRBJ2-5, with D maybe TRBD2 (5 bases). The CDR3 length is 13 residues. The V end lost 2 bases, the J end lost 5 bases, and 9 bases lay between the germline ends. Germline V gives CDR1 MDHEN, CDR2 SYDVKM. This chain's CDR3 is CASSLLATETQYF. The CDR3 nucleotides are TGTGCCAGCAGTTTACTAGCAACGGAGACCCAGTACTTC.

In this sample, this clone turned up once. The chain uses TRBV11-1 and TRBJ2-7; TRBD1 aligns across 7 bases. Looked up from germline, CDR1 is SGHAT and CDR2 is FQDESV (reference sequence). CDR3 length: 14 amino acids. The V and J ends lost 4 bases and 6 bases, in that order; junction bases with no gene match: 9. CDR3 in DNA: TGTGCCAGCAGCTCAGGGGGTGGGGGCGGCGAGCAGTACTTC. Translation: CASSSGGGGGEQYF.

This chain joins TRBV5-1 and TRBJ2-7; D call uncertain. Germline CDR1 and CDR2: SGHRS and YFSETQ. V was shortened by 4 bases and J by 3 bases, with 14 bases between the two germline ends. CDR3 length equals 14 residues. CDR3 loop: CASSPDHSNYEQYF. The CDR3 DNA reads as TGCGCCAGCAGCCCAGACCACTCAAACTACGAGCAGTACTTC.

Only one count was recorded for this clone. The CDR3 spells CASSLAEGSGELFF. CDR3 nucleotides: TGTGCCAGTAGTTTGGCCGAGGGGAGCGGGGAGCTGTTTTTT. The gene calls are TRBV19 and TRBJ2-2; tentatively, D is TRBD1 or TRBD2 (5 bases each). Germline CDR1 is LNHDA and CDR2 is SQIVND (reference sequence). Deletions cut 5 bases from V and 7 bases from J, with 14 bases between. The CDR3 loop spans 14 amino acids. The full variable domain, rest sourced from reference TRBV19 and TRBJ2-2, is DGGITQSPKYLFRKEGQNVTLSCEQNLNHDAMYWYRQDPGQGLRLIYYSQIVNDFQKGDIAEGYSVSREKKESFPLTVTSAQKNPTAFYLCASSLAEGSGELFFGEGSRLTVL.

The chain joins TRBV18 to TRBJ1-3; tentatively, D is TRBD1 (5 bases). Trimming cost V 2 bases and J 0 bases, with 14 bases left between them. The CDR3 consists of 17 residues. The germline V gene encodes CDR1 KGHSH and CDR2 LQKENI. CDR3 DNA: TGTGCCAGCTCACCATCCCAGGGCTTTATCTCTGGAAACACCATATATTTT. Translation: CASSPSQGFISGNTIYF.

The chain carries TRBV30 and TRBJ1-1, with no clear D. V dropped 1 base and J dropped 3 bases, with 15 bases sitting between them. CDR1 is GTSNPN, CDR2 SVGIG, per germline (reference sequence). The CDR3 is 15 residues long. The DNA of the CDR3 is TGTGCCTGGAGTGACGGACGCCCGGCTTACACTGAAGCTTTCTTT. Translation: CAWSDGRPAYTEAFF.

The V gene is TRBV6-5, the J gene TRBJ1-1; tentatively, D is TRBD1 (5 bases). V lost 0 bases and J 9 bases, leaving 17 bases between the germline ends. The CDR3 spans 15 residues. Looked up from germline, CDR1 is MNHEY and CDR2 is SVGAGI. The DNA of the CDR3 is TGTGCCAGCAGTTACTCGACGGGGGGATCTATGAAAGCTTTCTTT. Its protein product is CASSYSTGGSMKAFF.

The chain uses TRBV5-1 and TRBJ2-1, with 11 bases lining up with TRBD2. CDR3 size: 14 residues. The germline gives CDR1 SGHRS, CDR2 YFSETQ. The trim removed 5 bases at V and 6 bases at J, leaving 4 bases unmatched. The CDR3 loop reads CASSLAGGGNEQFF. The CDR3 bases are TGCGCCAGCAGTCTAGCGGGAGGTGGCAATGAGCAGTTCTTC.

The chain links TRBV4-3 to TRBJ1-2; D call uncertain. This CDR3 spans 15 amino acids. Germline V gene lookup returns CDR1 LGHNA and CDR2 YSLEER. The V gene lost 4 bases and the J gene lost 2 bases, with 14 bases spanning the gap. CDR3 bases: TGCGCCAGCAGCCCAACCGGGTCTTTAAACTATGGCTACACCTTC. Amino acid sequence: CASSPTGSLNYGYTF.

The chain employs TRBV11-2 and TRBJ2-3; 9 bases match TRBD1. The CDR3 loop spans 15 amino acids. Looked up from germline, CDR1 is SGHAT and CDR2 is FQNNGV. After removal of 5 bases from V and 6 bases from J, the junction contained 9 bases not matched to a gene. In DNA, the CDR3 is TGTGCCAGCAGCCCAGGGGGGACAGGGTGGGATACGCAGTATTTT. It translates to CASSPGGTGWDTQYF. Full variable domain (outside the CDR3, taken from reference TRBV11-2 and TRBJ2-3): EAGVAQSPRYKIIEKRQSVAFWCNPISGHATLYWYQQILGQGPKLLIQFQNNGVVDDSQLPKDRFSAERLKGVDSTLKIQPAKLEDSAVYLCASSPGGTGWDTQYFGPGTRLTVL.

The chain uses TRBV4-1 and TRBJ2-1; 8 bases are a match to TRBD2. The CDR3 is 16 residues long. Germline assignment: CDR1 MGHRA and CDR2 YSYEKL. The J segment lost 6 bases and the V segment lost 1 base, leaving 8 bases of the junction unmatched. CDR3 sequence (DNA): TGCGCCAGCAGCCAAGTCGGAGCGGGAGTGTTCAATGAGCAGTTCTTC. This encodes CASSQVGAGVFNEQFF.

This rearrangement joins TRBV5-1 to TRBJ2-7; D may be TRBD2 (6 bases). The V gene's germline CDR1 is SGHRS and CDR2 YFSETQ. Trimming took off 0 bases at V and 0 bases at J, with 16 bases between the two ends. CDR3 size: 17 residues. CDR3 coding DNA: TGCGCCAGCAGCTTGGATCAGGGATACGGGAGCTCCTACGAGCAGTACTTC. This sequence encodes CASSLDQGYGSSYEQYF.

This chain links TRBV5-5 with TRBJ2-2; no clear D. V lost 1 base to trimming and J lost 8 bases, with 15 bases between them. The germline V gene encodes CDR1 SGHKS and CDR2 YYEKEE (reference sequence). The CDR3 contains 15 residues. The CDR3 DNA reads TGTGCCAGCAGCTTGATGTTTGGGCAGAATGGGGAGCTGTTTTTT. Amino acid sequence: CASSLMFGQNGELFF.

This rearrangement joins TRBV5-6 to TRBJ1-3, with D hard to call. Germline CDR1 reads SGHDT; CDR2 reads YYEEEE. The V and J ends lost 5 bases and 0 bases respectively, with 12 bases between them. The CDR3 is 15 amino acids. The CDR3 bases are TGTGCCAGCAGTTCGGCGGACCTCTCTGGAAACACCATATATTTT. Encoded protein: CASSSADLSGNTIYF.

The V call is TRBV7-2, the J call TRBJ2-7; perhaps TRBD2 as D (5 bases). Germline V lookup: CDR1 SGHTA, CDR2 FQGNSA. V was pared by 2 bases and J by 0 bases, with 11 bases between. The CDR3 is 15 amino acids. The CDR3 loop reads CASSLTAGLSYEQYF. The CDR3 bases are TGTGCCAGCAGCTTAACGGCGGGCCTCTCCTACGAGCAGTACTTC.

The V and J genes are TRBV20-1 and TRBJ2-7, with D unresolved. The CDR3 covers 11 residues. Deletions cut 1 base from V and 3 bases from J, with 4 bases between. The germline CDR1 and CDR2 sequences are DFQATT and SNEGSKA (reference sequence). CDR3 amino acids: CSARGSYEQYF. Written as DNA, the CDR3 is TGCAGTGCTAGAGGAAGCTACGAGCAGTACTTC.

The chain combines TRBV18 with TRBJ1-5, with TRBD1 matching over 9 bases. This CDR3 comprises 15 residues. V was clipped by 3 bases and J by 6 bases; unmatched bases: 6. CDR1 and CDR2 from the germline V gene are KGHSH and LQKENI. The CDR3 reads CASSPGTGRSQPQHF. The DNA for the CDR3 is TGTGCCAGCTCACCCGGGACAGGGAGGAGTCAGCCCCAGCATTTT.

The CDR3 protein is CAFRPGAEFNEQFF. The CDR3 DNA sequence: TGTGCCTTCCGGCCGGGCGCCGAGTTCAATGAGCAGTTCTTC. The chain carries TRBV5-4 and TRBJ2-1; no clear D gene. CDR3 length: 14 amino acids. Per the germline V gene, CDR1 is SGHNT and CDR2 is YYREEE (reference sequence). The ends were cut back, 10 bases at V and 6 bases at J, with 20 bases in the middle.